The 31 T cell receptor beta chains given below trace back to one sample, sequenced in a study of Ad26.COV2.S vaccination and SARS-CoV-2 variants (dated by TCRdb to about 2021). The sample's treatment or condition label, decoded: 15 to 20 received Ad26.COV2.S at low or high dose, single or two shots; 5 received placebo; per-sample allocation not given. For vaccine and placebo recipients, repertoires were sequenced using samples collected on day 63 after the first injection. Libraries were constructed by the immunoSEQ multiplex PCR assay. This immuneACCESS table, as held by TCRdb, lists in-frame sequences with V and J called but not all clones. Of the missing ones, under half trace to an unresolved V gene in checked studies; the others have no known cause. The sample contains about 380,000 clones, roughly 85% of them found a single time. More than 7% of the sample belongs to the ten largest clones.

This material consisted of peripheral blood, taken in a trial of Ad26.COV2.S vaccine versus placebo. The receptors were sampled from a person aged 18 to 59 who received the Ad26.COV2.S COVID-19 vaccine or a placebo.

About this clone itself: The junction differs from germline at one of its ends, possibly a read error. The rearrangement links TRBV7-9 to TRBJ2-7; 9 bases are shared with TRBD2. Germline loops: CDR1 SEHNR, CDR2 FQNEAQ (reference sequence). The CDR3 runs 13 residues. The CDR3: CASSLAGLYEQYF. CDR3 DNA sequence: TGTGCCAGCAGCCTAGCGGGACTCTACGAGCAGTACTTC.

The rearrangement joins TRBV4-1 to TRBJ2-5, with 13 bases that match TRBD2. The CDR3 consists of 17 residues. After removal of 1 base from V and 5 bases from J, the junction contained 7 bases not matched to a gene. Germline V lookup: CDR1 MGHRA, CDR2 YSYEKL. CDR3 in amino acids: CASSQGTSGGIGETQYF. The CDR3 region has the DNA TGCGCCAGCAGCCAAGGGACTAGCGGGGGCATCGGGGAGACCCAGTACTTC.

Remarks on this clone: The same CDR3 also results from other DNA sequences found in this sample. J is TRBJ2-7 and V is TRBV27, with D possibly TRBD2 on 6 matching bases. Trimming removed 5 bases at V and 1 base at J, with 9 bases between. Germline CDR1 and CDR2: MNHEY and SMNVEV (reference sequence). There are 13 residues in the CDR3. The CDR3 sequence is CASSPGLSYEQYF. CDR3 nucleotide sequence: TGTGCCAGCAGTCCGGGACTTTCCTACGAGCAGTACTTC.

V is TRBV7-9 and J is TRBJ2-1; 9 bases fit TRBD2. Germline lookup yields CDR1 SEHNR and CDR2 FQNEAQ (reference sequence). With 5 bases clipped from V and 0 bases from J, the junction kept 11 bases outside the gene matches. The CDR3 totals 18 residues. DNA for the CDR3: TGTGCCAGCAGCCCACCGACTAGCGGAGGGAGCTCCTACAATGAGCAGTTCTTC. It specifies CASSPPTSGGSSYNEQFF.

The J gene is TRBJ1-6, the V gene TRBV7-2; no firm D call. V was clipped by 1 base and J by 0 bases, with 7 bases between them. Germline CDR1 is SGHTA and CDR2 is FQGNSA. This CDR3 has 16 amino acids. CDR3 sequence: CASSLENGSYNSPLHF. CDR3 coding DNA: TGTGCCAGCAGCTTAGAGAATGGCTCCTATAATTCACCCCTCCACTTT.

In DNA form, the CDR3 reads TGTGCCAGCAGCTTGAACAGGGGGCTGAGCGGCTACACCTTC. Translation: CASSLNRGLSGYTF. This rearrangement joins TRBV7-9 to TRBJ1-2, with 9 bases that match TRBD1. Germline CDR1 SEHNR, CDR2 FQNEAQ (reference sequence). Germline trimming cut 3 bases from V and 8 bases from J; bases unmatched to any gene: 7. The CDR3 is 14 residues long.

DNA for the CDR3: TGTGCCAGCAGCAAAGATGATGGGGAAACGGGGGAGCTGTTTTTT. It translates to CASSKDDGETGELFF. The chain links TRBV21-1 to TRBJ2-2. TRBV21-1 is labeled a pseudogene. This CDR3 region has 15 residues.

The V gene is TRBV11-3, the J gene TRBJ2-2; D perhaps matches TRBD2 (5 bases). The germline V gene has CDR1 SGHNT and CDR2 YENEEA. V was cut by 5 bases and J by 4 bases, with 14 bases left in between. CDR3 length equals 15 residues. In nucleotides, the CDR3 is TGTGCCAGCAGCCAAAGCAGAGGGCCCACCGGGGAGCTGTTTTTT. As protein: CASSQSRGPTGELFF.

The chain joins TRBV18 to TRBJ2-1; 12 positions match TRBD2. The CDR3 is 13 amino acids. Trimming at V came to 8 bases and at J to 10 bases, leaving 6 bases not matched to a gene. Looked up from germline, CDR1 is KGHSH and CDR2 is LQKENI. This chain's CDR3 is CASLAGGPKEQFF. CDR3 in DNA: TGTGCCAGCCTAGCGGGGGGGCCGAAGGAGCAGTTCTTC.

The chain has TRBV19 and TRBJ2-1, with 7 bases matching TRBD1. V gave up 5 bases and J gave up 5 bases; unmatched junction bases: 9. This CDR3 is 15 amino acids long. Germline loops: CDR1 LNHDA, CDR2 SQIVND (reference sequence). The DNA for the CDR3 is TGTGCCAGTAGTGCTAACAGGGGTAAGGACAATGAGCAGTTCTTC. Amino acids: CASSANRGKDNEQFF. Drawing the rest from reference TRBV19 and TRBJ2-1, the complete variable domain is DGGITQSPKYLFRKEGQNVTLSCEQNLNHDAMYWYRQDPGQGLRLIYYSQIVNDFQKGDIAEGYSVSREKKESFPLTVTSAQKNPTAFYLCASSANRGKDNEQFFGPGTRLTVL.

The chain employs TRBV19 and TRBJ1-1; D is unclear. This CDR3 has 15 residues. Trimming left V 0 bases short and J 6 bases short, with 14 bases between. Looked up from germline, CDR1 is LNHDA and CDR2 is SQIVND (reference sequence). The CDR3 DNA reads as TGTGCCAGTAGTATAGACGGGCGGGGTTTAGCTGAAGCTTTCTTT. Its translation is CASSIDGRGLAEAFF.

The chain has TRBV7-3 and TRBJ1-2, with D perhaps TRBD1 (6 bases). The V and J ends lost 5 bases and 6 bases respectively, with 16 bases between them. Germline V CDR1 and CDR2: SGHTA, FQGTGA. The CDR3 sequence is 14 residues long. Here the CDR3 reads CASSPYGGTNGYTF. The CDR3 DNA sequence: TGTGCCAGCAGCCCTTATGGGGGCACTAATGGCTACACCTTC.

The rearrangement joins TRBV28 to TRBJ1-6; 8 bases are a match to TRBD1. Germline trimming cut 2 bases from V and 10 bases from J; bases unmatched to any gene: 7. Looked up from germline, CDR1 is MDHEN and CDR2 is SYDVKM. The CDR3 runs 15 residues. The CDR3 sequence: CASSLPRQGYSPLHF. The CDR3 nucleotides are TGTGCCAGCAGTTTACCACGACAGGGGTACTCACCCCTCCACTTT.

J is TRBJ2-7 and V is TRBV10-3, with TRBD1 matching 9 bases. The CDR3 is made up of 13 amino acids. The J segment lost 1 base and the V segment lost 6 bases, leaving 1 base of the junction unmatched. The germline V gene has CDR1 ENHRY and CDR2 SYGVKD. The CDR3: CAIRGQGSYEQYF. The DNA for the CDR3 is TGTGCCATCAGGGGACAGGGATCCTACGAGCAGTACTTC.

The chain joins TRBV10-2 to TRBJ1-1, with D tentatively TRBD1 (6 bases). The germline gives CDR1 WSHSY, CDR2 SAAADI. This CDR3 is 13 amino acids long. Trimming stripped 7 bases from V and 4 bases from J, with 13 bases between. This chain's CDR3 is CASIRGGGTEAFF. As DNA, the CDR3 is TGCGCCAGCATCCGAGGAGGGGGCACTGAAGCTTTCTTT.

The J gene is TRBJ2-1, the V gene TRBV6-6; no clear D gene. V dropped 2 bases and J dropped 5 bases, with 7 bases sitting between them. Germline CDR1 is MNHNY and CDR2 is SVGAGI (reference sequence). This CDR3 spans 13 amino acids. In DNA, the CDR3 is TGTGCCAGCAGTTACCTTGGTAACAATGAGCAGTTCTTC. Amino acid sequence: CASSYLGNNEQFF.

This chain joins TRBV6-2 or TRBV6-3 and TRBJ1-5; D call uncertain. The CDR3 spans 15 residues. CDR1 and CDR2 from the germline V gene are MNHEY and SVGEGT. Trimming removed 5 bases at V and 7 bases at J, with 18 bases between. CDR3 DNA: TGTGCCAGCAGTACCCATGCAGAGTCCCGCCAGCCCCAGCATTTT. Its translation: CASSTHAESRQPQHF.

V usage is TRBV30 and J usage is TRBJ1-6, with D possibly matching TRBD1 (6 bases). Germline CDR1 is GTSNPN and CDR2 is SVGIG (reference sequence). Trimming took 3 bases from V and 13 from J, leaving 16 bases between them. CDR3 length: 13 residues. CDR3 region: CAWRGGTLVPLHF. The CDR3 coding sequence is TGTGCCTGGAGGGGGGGGACACTCGTGCCCCTCCACTTT.

The genes are TRBV6-5 and TRBJ1-1; 7 positions match TRBD1. Losses at the gene ends were 6 bases for V and 4 bases for J; bases not matched to a gene: 8. CDR1 is MNHEY and CDR2 is SVGAGI in the germline V gene. The CDR3 covers 14 residues. This CDR3 reads CASRPQGRGTEAFF. In DNA form, the CDR3 reads TGTGCCAGCAGGCCACAGGGGAGGGGCACTGAAGCTTTCTTT.

The genes are TRBV11-2 and TRBJ2-7; the D gene is possibly TRBD2 (6 bases). The V end was cut by 1 base, the J end by 3 bases, with 19 bases between. Germline loops: CDR1 SGHAT, CDR2 FQNNGV. CDR3 length equals 17 residues. CDR3 sequence reads: CASSLALGDFALYEQYF. CDR3 DNA sequence: TGTGCCAGCAGCTTAGCCCTGGGGGACTTCGCCCTCTACGAGCAGTACTTC.

The chain joins TRBV30 to TRBJ2-1, with TRBD2 identical over 7 bases. This CDR3 is 21 amino acids long. The germline V gene encodes CDR1 GTSNPN and CDR2 SVGIG (reference sequence). The trim removed 0 bases at V and 0 bases at J, leaving 20 bases unmatched. The CDR3 loop reads CAWSVRYERFGGRSSYNEQFF. The CDR3 DNA reads as TGTGCCTGGAGTGTACGGTATGAGCGTTTTGGCGGGAGAAGCTCCTACAATGAGCAGTTCTTC.

The chain is built from TRBV11-2 and TRBJ2-5; 9 nucleotides align to TRBD1. Germline V gene sequence: CDR1 SGHAT, CDR2 FQNNGV. This CDR3 has 16 residues. The trim removed 4 bases at V and 4 bases at J, leaving 10 bases unmatched. CDR3 loop: CASSSRPGTGLETQYF. For the CDR3, the DNA is TGTGCCAGCAGCTCGCGCCCCGGGACAGGGTTAGAGACCCAGTACTTC.

The CDR3 region has the DNA TGTGCCAGCACCCCGGTCCCTGAAGCTTTCTTT. The encoded protein is CASTPVPEAFF. The V and J genes are TRBV6-6 and TRBJ1-1; no clear D gene. Germline values: CDR1 MNHNY, CDR2 SVGAGI (reference sequence). This CDR3 has 11 residues. V was pared by 7 bases and J by 6 bases, with 9 bases between.

The sample holds a few counts of this clone. The V and J genes are TRBV9 and TRBJ1-1, with a weak D call TRBD1 (5 bases). CDR1 SGDLS and CDR2 YYNGEE come from the germline V gene. CDR3 length: 14 residues. V shed 1 base and J shed 3 bases, with 10 bases lying between them. As DNA, the CDR3 is TGTGCCAGCAGCGTAACCGGGGGGTACACTGAAGCTTTCTTT. This codes for CASSVTGGYTEAFF.

This chain uses TRBV2 with TRBJ2-7, with TRBD2 matching 7 bases. Trimming removed 8 bases from V and 4 bases from J; junction bases left unmatched: 14. Looked up from germline, CDR1 is SNHLY and CDR2 is FYNNEI. CDR3 length equals 15 residues. The CDR3 coding sequence is TGTGCCAGCGCGTACGGGTGGGAGGGCCATTACGAGCAGTACTTC. Protein sequence: CASAYGWEGHYEQYF. Looking up the rest from reference TRBV2 and TRBJ2-7 gives the full variable domain: EPEVTQTPSHQVTQMGQEVILRCVPISNHLYFYWYRQILGQKVEFLVSFYNNEISEKSEIFDDQFSVERPDGSNFTLKIRSTKLEDSAMYFCASAYGWEGHYEQYFGPGTRLTVT.

Concerning this clone: This sample includes further DNA sequences coding for the same CDR3. The chain uses TRBV18 and TRBJ1-2; D unresolved. The CDR3 is 13 amino acids. The V gene lost 3 bases and the J gene lost 4 bases, with 9 bases spanning the gap. From germline, CDR1 is KGHSH and CDR2 LQKENI. The CDR3 DNA reads as TGTGCCAGCTCACCTGGGCAGTTCTATGGCTACACCTTC. Its translation: CASSPGQFYGYTF.

CDR3 amino acids: CATSRESRSNQPQHF. CDR3 sequence (DNA): TGTGCCACCAGCAGAGAGAGCCGGAGCAATCAGCCCCAGCATTTT. The V call is TRBV15, the J call TRBJ1-5; D ambiguous. V was trimmed by 0 bases and J by 1 base, leaving 7 bases between them. The CDR3 spans 15 residues. Germline V lookup: CDR1 LNHNV, CDR2 YYDKDF (reference sequence).

The chain combines TRBV29-1 with TRBJ2-1; D tentatively reads TRBD1 or TRBD2 (6 bases each). The CDR3 consists of 14 residues. V lost 4 bases, J lost 4 bases, and 14 bases lay in between. CDR1 and CDR2 (germline): SQVTM, ANQGSEA. DNA for the CDR3: TGCAGCGTTGGGGGGGCTGAGCAGTACAATGAGCAGTTCTTC. Translation: CSVGGAEQYNEQFF.

This sequence joins TRBV27 and TRBJ1-2, with 8 bases identical to TRBD1. The germline V gene has CDR1 MNHEY and CDR2 SMNVEV (reference sequence). V lost 2 bases and J lost 8; bases outside the gene matches: 4. CDR3 size: 13 residues. CDR3 sequence: CASSLQGAGGYTF. The CDR3 coding sequence is TGTGCCAGCAGTTTACAGGGGGCGGGGGGCTACACCTTC.

V gene TRBV5-6 combines with J gene TRBJ2-1; D is unclear. CDR1 and CDR2 (germline): SGHDT, YYEEEE. CDR3 length: 12 residues. Trimming pared 3 bases from V and 6 bases from J, leaving 7 bases between. The CDR3 DNA reads TGTGCCAGCAGCTCACTATCCAATGAGCAGTTCTTC. As protein: CASSSLSNEQFF.

This chain uses TRBV5-1 with TRBJ1-2, with D maybe TRBD1 (6 bases). Trimming took 1 base from V and 8 from J, leaving 18 bases between them. In germline, CDR1 is SGHRS, CDR2 YFSETQ. The CDR3 is 15 amino acids. The CDR3 sequence is CASSLTTGSGGGYTF. As DNA, the CDR3 is TGCGCCAGCAGCTTGACTACAGGGAGTGGAGGGGGCTACACCTTC.